This record concerns one T cell receptor (beta chain) sequence. What it binds is not known. Additional DNA sequences in this sample encode the identical CDR3. Germline assignment: CDR1 LNHNV and CDR2 YYDKDF (reference sequence). Between the trimmed V and J ends, which lost 0 bases and 6 bases, there was a span of 5 bases. The CDR3 sequence is 13 residues long. This specimen belongs to a study of CD8+ T cells in alopecia areata. It was cDNA, reverse transcribed from extracted RNA, that served as the sequencing template. Profiling relied on immunoSEQ multiplex PCR, and the TCRdb table lists in-frame clones only, not all of them. The table has about 140,000 clones, 55% seen once. From PBMCs, CD4+ and CD8+ T cells were sorted. Study-wide points: Clonality in lesional scalp, especially alopecia totalis/universalis, exceeded that of normal scalp.

V and J are TRBV15 and TRBJ2-2, with D unclear. The receptor was isolated from a human donor in good health. The sequencing sample was made of CD4+ T cells sorted from blood. CDR3 loop: CATSRDYAGELFF. As DNA, the CDR3 is TGTGCCACCAGCAGAGATTATGCCGGGGAGCTGTTTTTT.